The rows below give T cell receptor beta chains drawn from one sample of a study of CD8 T cells in ankylosing spondylitis. TCRdb processed the 5' RACE reads anew with MiXCR; each CDR3 protein has one entry. The data contain approximately 250,000 distinct CDR3 sequences, roughly 32% of them singletons. The specimen was blood, either unsorted or a sorted T cell fraction (not recorded which). These receptors came from a male donor with ankylosing spondylitis or in good health (not recorded which). The CDR3 runs from the conserved cysteine through the conserved F or W. Fields, in order: D gene, CDR3 length, V gene, clone size, J gene, CDR3 protein, CDR3 DNA. A D gene is named only where the DNA matches it firmly. Clone sizes are given selectively: once, few, many, or a class where the clone is expanded.

TRBD1	14	TRBV28	-	TRBJ1-2	CASSLSQGGIGYTF	TGTGCCAGCAGTTTATCGCAGGGGGGCATCGGCTACACCTTC
-	8	TRBV30	-	TRBJ2-5	CALETQYF	TGTGCCCTGGAGACCCAGTACTTC
TRBD2	15	TRBV12-3/TRBV12-4	few	TRBJ2-2	CASSLASGLTGELFF	TGTGCCAGCAGCCTTGCTAGCGGACTCACCGGGGAGCTGTTTTTT
TRBD2	18	TRBV20-1	medium-sized	TRBJ2-3	CSASGGLAEVQVSDTQYF	TGCAGTGCTAGCGGCGGACTAGCGGAGGTTCAGGTATCAGATACGCAGTATTTT
-	14	TRBV7-2	-	TRBJ1-1	CASSPDRENTEAFF	TGTGCCAGCAGCCCGGACAGAGAGAACACTGAAGCTTTCTTT
TRBD1	12	TRBV7-9	-	TRBJ2-7	CASSPGQGEQYF	TGTGCCAGCAGCCCAGGACAGGGAGAGCAGTACTTC
TRBD2	18	TRBV20-1	-	TRBJ2-1	CSAWLRARTSAVRWIQFF	TGCAGTGCTTGGTTGCGGGCGCGAACTAGCGCAGTTCGGTGGATACAGTTCTTC
-	15	TRBV18	-	TRBJ1-1	CASSPSWGGRAEAFF	TGTGCCAGCTCACCCTCATGGGGGGGTAGAGCTGAAGCTTTCTTT
TRBD1	14	TRBV7-9	-	TRBJ2-3	CASRGQGNPDTQYF	TGTGCCAGCAGAGGACAGGGAAATCCAGATACGCAGTATTTT
TRBD1	15	TRBV7-3	-	TRBJ2-1	CASSEDRVSYNEQFF	TGTGCCAGCAGCGAAGACAGGGTCTCCTACAATGAGCAGTTCTTC
-	17	TRBV20-1	-	TRBJ2-7	CSARDLDGSQPFYEQYF	TGCAGTGCTAGAGATCTCGATGGTTCCCAGCCCTTCTACGAGCAGTACTTC
-	13	TRBV20-1	-	TRBJ2-7	CSARQDLGYEQYF	TGCAGTGCCAGACAGGACCTGGGGTACGAGCAGTACTTC
TRBD2	15	TRBV12-3/TRBV12-4	many	TRBJ2-1	CASSFRTSGHNEQFF	TGTGCCAGCAGTTTTCGGACTAGCGGGCACAATGAGCAGTTCTTC
TRBD2	15	TRBV12-3/TRBV12-4	-	TRBJ2-3	CASSLAGSITDTQYF	TGTGCCAGCAGCTTAGCGGGGTCAATCACAGATACGCAGTATTTT
TRBD2	14	TRBV7-2	once	TRBJ2-3	CASSRGLAMATQYF	TGTGCCAGCAGCCGGGGACTAGCGATGGCTACGCAGTATTTT
-	14	TRBV5-1	-	TRBJ2-4	CASSFGLKQGIQYF	TGCGCCAGCAGCTTTGGCCTCAAGCAAGGCATTCAGTACTTC
TRBD2	15	TRBV12-3/TRBV12-4	many	TRBJ2-1	CASSSTSGIYNEQFF	TGTGCCAGCAGTTCCACTAGCGGGATTTACAATGAGCAGTTCTTC
-	14	TRBV10-1	-	TRBJ2-3	CASSEGGRTDTQYF	TGCGCCAGCAGTGAGGGGGGTAGAACAGATACGCAGTATTTT
TRBD2	17	TRBV20-1	-	TRBJ2-7	CCARPTKVAGFSYEQYF	TGCTGTGCTAGACCTACGAAGGTAGCGGGGTTCTCCTACGAGCAGTACTTC
-	14	TRBV6-1	-	TRBJ2-7	CATKPRTELRVQYF	TGTGCCACCAAACCACGGACAGAACTACGTGTGCAGTACTTC
-	15	TRBV25-1	-	TRBJ2-7	CASSELTGTTYEQYF	TGTGCCAGCAGTGAGCTAACAGGGACAACCTACGAGCAGTACTTC
-	12	TRBV29-1	few	TRBJ1-2	CSVEKPDYGYTF	TGCAGCGTTGAAAAGCCAGACTATGGCTACACCTTC
-	14	TRBV5-5	once	TRBJ2-2	CASSRLGYTGELFF	TGTGCCAGCAGTCGGCTCGGCTACACCGGGGAGCTGTTTTTT
-	14	TRBV6-1	-	TRBJ2-3	CASSPGIGTDTQYF	TGTGCCAGCAGCCCGGGGATAGGGACAGATACGCAGTATTTT